The rows below give T cell receptor beta chains drawn from one sample of a study of OX40 agonist ivuxolimab in advanced cancers. Assay: immunoSEQ multiplex PCR; the TCRdb copy retains only in-frame clones and omits some. The sample records around 63,000 clones, 75% to 90% being singletons. Sequencing used CD4+ or CD8+ T cells sorted from blood, obtained in a trial of the OX40 agonist ivuxolimab. Every receptor here comes from an adult with an advanced solid tumor such as melanoma, head and neck, liver or kidney cancer. Both conserved end residues are part of each CDR3. D genes are given only for firm matches. Size is stated for part of the rows, as once, few or many counts, or as a class when the clone is expanded.

v_gene,j_gene,abundance,d_gene,CDR3nt,CDR3aa
TRBV2,TRBJ2-7,.,.,TGTGCCAGCAGTGATTGGGGCACGACCTACGAGCAGTACTTC,CASSDWGTTYEQYF
TRBV29-1,TRBJ1-1,.,TRBD1,TGCAGCGTTGACCGACAGGGGCACACTGAAGCTTTCTTT,CSVDRQGHTEAFF
TRBV10-3,TRBJ1-1,.,.,TGTGCCATCAGAGCAGGGCCCCTCATGAACACTGAAGCTTTCTTT,CAIRAGPLMNTEAFF
TRBV19,TRBJ2-7,once,TRBD1,TGTGCCAGTAGGCGGGAAGGGACAGGGGGCTACGAGCAGTACTTC,CASRREGTGGYEQYF
TRBV7-9,TRBJ2-3,.,.,TGTGCCAGCAGCTTGGGCTTCACAGATACGCAGTATTTT,CASSLGFTDTQYF
TRBV5-1,TRBJ2-5,.,TRBD2,TGCGCCAGCAGCTTAGCGGGGGGGCAGGAGACCCAGTACTTC,CASSLAGGQETQYF
TRBV5-4,TRBJ2-1,once,TRBD2,TGTGCCAGCAGCTCAAATAGACTAGCCCCCTACAATGAGCAGTTCTTC,CASSSNRLAPYNEQFF
TRBV15,TRBJ2-2,.,.,TGTGCCACCAGCAGGCAGGGGTCCGGGGAGCTGTTTTTT,CATSRQGSGELFF
TRBV2,TRBJ2-3,.,TRBD2,TGTGCCAGCAGGGGTGGACTAGCTGGCACAGATACGCAGTATTTT,CASRGGLAGTDTQYF
TRBV5-4,TRBJ2-7,.,.,TGTGCCAGCAGCCGCCACCTTACTAGGACGGGCTACGAGCAGTACTTC,CASSRHLTRTGYEQYF
TRBV28,TRBJ2-1,.,.,TGTGCCAGCAGCCCCGCTTTATCCTACAATGAGCAGTTCTTC,CASSPALSYNEQFF
TRBV11-3,TRBJ2-3,.,.,TGTGCCAGCAGCACGGACGGGGTCACAGATACGCAGTATTTT,CASSTDGVTDTQYF
TRBV5-1,TRBJ2-7,.,TRBD1,TGCGCCAGCAGCTTTTGGACAGGGCCCGGTTACGAGCAGTACTTC,CASSFWTGPGYEQYF
TRBV29-1,TRBJ2-7,.,TRBD2,TGCAGCGTTGCTCGGGGAGGGACCTACGAGCAGTACTTC,CSVARGGTYEQYF
TRBV6-6,TRBJ1-2,.,.,TGTGCCAGCAGTCCTGACAGGTCTGCTAACTATGGCTACACCTTC,CASSPDRSANYGYTF
TRBV2,TRBJ2-6,.,TRBD1,TGTGCCAGCAGTGAGGGACAGGGCGATTCTGGGGCCAACGTCCTGACTTTC,CASSEGQGDSGANVLTF
TRBV11-3,TRBJ2-1,.,TRBD2,TGTGCCAGCAGCTTAGATCTCGCTAGCGGGAGGTGGAATGAGCAGTTCTTC,CASSLDLASGRWNEQFF
TRBV27,TRBJ2-3,once,TRBD2,TGTGCCAGCAGTCCACTTAGCGGGAGGGCCGGCGCAGATACGCAGTATTTT,CASSPLSGRAGADTQYF
TRBV21-1,TRBJ2-1,.,.,TGTGCCAGCAGCAAAGTCACAGACTCGGTTGAGCAGTTCTTC,CASSKVTDSVEQFF
TRBV7-7,TRBJ2-6,.,.,TGTGCCAGCAGCAAAAAGTATAATGCCACAAAGTCGGGCCAACGTCCTGACTTC,CASSKKYNATKSGQRPDF
TRBV10-2,TRBJ2-7,.,.,TGCGCCAGCTGGGGATTGTTCTACGAGCAGTACTTC,CASWGLFYEQYF
TRBV2,TRBJ2-1,.,.,TGTGCCAGCAGTGCTGGCCTAGCCTCCTACAATGAGCAGTTCTTC,CASSAGLASYNEQFF